A single sample gave rise to the 17 T cell receptor beta chains below, sequenced in a study of blood T cell repertoires in COVID-19. The data were produced by immunoSEQ multiplex PCR, yet TCRdb's version contains in-frame clones alone and is incomplete. The table includes 40,000 to 55,000 clones, around 80% detected once. The sample consisted of peripheral blood. These receptors came from a human donor in a cohort sampled during active COVID-19.

J is TRBJ2-5 and V is TRBV28; 11 positions agree with TRBD1. Looked up from germline, CDR1 is MDHEN and CDR2 is SYDVKM. V shed 7 bases, J shed 4 bases, and the junction held 5 bases outside the gene matches. This CDR3 region has 14 residues. The CDR3 nucleotides read TGTGCCAGCACAACCGGGACAGGGGGAGAGACCCAGTACTTC. Translated, it gives CASTTGTGGETQYF.

The rearrangement links TRBV2 to TRBJ1-1, with TRBD1 matching over 9 bases. Germline loops: CDR1 SNHLY, CDR2 FYNNEI. This CDR3 has 14 amino acids. The V gene end was trimmed by 0 bases and the J gene end by 6 bases; junction bases not matched to a gene: 2. The chain's CDR3 is CASSEARTGAEAFF. For the CDR3, the DNA is TGTGCCAGCAGTGAAGCTCGGACAGGGGCTGAAGCTTTCTTT. Filled out from reference TRBV2 and TRBJ1-1, the complete variable domain reads EPEVTQTPSHQVTQMGQEVILRCVPISNHLYFYWYRQILGQKVEFLVSFYNNEISEKSEIFDDQFSVERPDGSNFTLKIRSTKLEDSAMYFCASSEARTGAEAFFGQGTRLTVV.

The gene calls are TRBV30 and TRBJ1-2; D possibly corresponds to TRBD1 (6 bases). This CDR3 region has 13 residues. V was clipped by 0 bases and J by 5 bases, with 10 bases between them. CDR1 is GTSNPN and CDR2 is SVGIG in the germline V gene (reference sequence). Written as DNA, the CDR3 is TGTGCCTGGAGTGTACCCCAGGGGTATGGCTACACCTTC. Encoded protein: CAWSVPQGYGYTF.

This clone showed up just once. V gene TRBV4-1 combines with J gene TRBJ2-2, with D possibly being TRBD1 (7 bases). The ends were cut back, 0 bases at V and 7 bases at J, with 18 bases in the middle. From germline, CDR1 is MGHRA and CDR2 YSYEKL. This CDR3 is built from 17 residues. CDR3 coding DNA: TGCGCCAGCAGCCAAGATGCGGGCCAGGGGGGCATCGGGGAGCTGTTTTTT. Protein sequence: CASSQDAGQGGIGELFF.

This clone was recorded a few times. This chain joins TRBV10-3 and TRBJ1-1, with 8 bases identical to TRBD1. The CDR3 extends over 15 amino acids. In germline, CDR1 is ENHRY, CDR2 SYGVKD. V gave up 6 bases and J gave up 4 bases; unmatched junction bases: 10. Written as DNA, the CDR3 is TGTGCCATCAGCCCTAGACAGGGGAGAGGCACTGAAGCTTTCTTT. Translated: CAISPRQGRGTEAFF.

The J gene is TRBJ1-1, the V gene TRBV7-2, with 7 bases identical to TRBD1. Looked up from germline, CDR1 is SGHTA and CDR2 is FQGNSA. After removal of 4 bases from V and 11 bases from J, the junction contained 13 bases not matched to a gene. The CDR3 length is 14 residues. CDR3 sequence: CASSSTGTALEAFF. The DNA for the CDR3 is TGTGCCAGCAGCTCCACCGGGACAGCCTTAGAGGCTTTCTTT.

The CDR3 coding sequence is TGTGCCAGCAGCCAAGATTTGGCTGTTGGCTACACCTTC. Its protein is CASSQDLAVGYTF. The genes are TRBV3-1 (or the pseudogene TRBV3-2) and TRBJ1-2, with D hard to call. The germline CDR1 and CDR2 sequences are LGHDT and YNNKEL (reference sequence). The CDR3 has 13 amino acids. The V and J ends lost 0 bases and 7 bases respectively, with 9 bases between them.

The V gene is TRBV4-2, the J gene TRBJ2-4; D not resolved. The germline CDR1 and CDR2 sequences are LGHNA and YNFKEQ. With 5 bases removed from V and 0 bases from J, the gap between germline ends came to 8 bases. This CDR3 has 14 amino acids. The CDR3 loop reads CASSETVAKNIQYF. The DNA of the CDR3 is TGTGCCAGCAGCGAAACAGTAGCCAAAAACATTCAGTACTTC.

The J gene is TRBJ2-7, the V gene TRBV10-1; D perhaps matches TRBD1 (7 bases). CDR3 length: 14 amino acids. The V gene lost 4 bases and the J gene lost 3 bases, with 13 bases spanning the gap. Germline CDR1 and CDR2: WNHNN and SYGVQD (reference sequence). The CDR3 region is CASSALRGDYEQYF. The CDR3 DNA is TGCGCCAGCAGTGCTCTCAGGGGGGACTACGAGCAGTACTTC.

As to this clone: The sample contains more than one DNA sequence encoding this CDR3. The chain couples TRBV27 to TRBJ2-7; D not resolved. The CDR3 has 11 residues. Trimming stripped 5 bases from V and 4 bases from J, with 6 bases between. Germline V gene data show CDR1 as MNHEY and CDR2 as SMNVEV (reference sequence). In DNA form, the CDR3 reads TGTGCCAGCAGTACGGGTTACGAGCAGTACTTC. It specifies CASSTGYEQYF.

The rearrangement uses TRBV5-1 and TRBJ2-7, with 10 bases fitting TRBD1. Trimming at V came to 0 bases and at J to 3 bases, leaving 6 bases not matched to a gene. The germline V gene has CDR1 SGHRS and CDR2 YFSETQ. There are 16 residues in the CDR3. The CDR3 sequence: CASSLGGTGANYEQYF. The CDR3 DNA reads TGCGCCAGCAGCTTGGGAGGGACAGGGGCAAACTACGAGCAGTACTTC.

This CDR3 reads CASSISGRSSYEQYF. CDR3 nucleotides: TGTGCCAGCAGTATCTCCGGAAGGAGCTCCTACGAGCAGTACTTC. The rearrangement joins TRBV6-5 to TRBJ2-7; no reliable D call. The germline V and J ends were trimmed by 5 bases and 0 bases, with 14 bases remaining between them. The CDR3 is 15 amino acids. The germline CDR1 and CDR2 sequences are MNHEY and SVGAGI.

The rearrangement links TRBV9 to TRBJ2-5; 8 bases match TRBD1. The CDR3 runs to 14 residues. With V trimmed by 5 bases and J by 4 bases, 7 bases remained unmatched. CDR1 SGDLS and CDR2 YYNGEE come from the germline V gene. The CDR3 loop is CASSFTGGRETQYF. CDR3 bases: TGTGCCAGCAGTTTTACAGGGGGAAGAGAGACCCAGTACTTC.

The CDR3 DNA follows: TGTGCCAGCAGTTTAGGGGGGAGCTCCAATTCACCCCTCCACTTT. Its protein is CASSLGGSSNSPLHF. The chain combines TRBV28 with TRBJ1-6, with a possible D match to TRBD1 (5 bases). V shed 2 bases and J shed 7 bases, with 12 bases lying between them. The CDR3 has 15 amino acids. Germline V gives CDR1 MDHEN, CDR2 SYDVKM.

J is TRBJ1-3 and V is TRBV9; TRBD1 agrees at 7 bases. The CDR3 contains 16 residues. CDR1 SGDLS and CDR2 YYNGEE come from the germline V gene. Trimming cost V 0 bases and J 4 bases; bases outside gene matches: 7. CDR3 DNA sequence: TGTGCCAGCAGCGTAGCTCCCGGACAGGACGGAAACACCATATATTTT. This translates into CASSVAPGQDGNTIYF.

The V gene is TRBV6-5, the J gene TRBJ1-2; D is unresolved. The CDR3 loop spans 11 amino acids. Germline V CDR1 and CDR2: MNHEY, SVGAGI. V dropped 6 bases and J dropped 8 bases, with 10 bases sitting between them. The CDR3 here is CASSAAGGYTF. In DNA, the CDR3 is TGTGCCAGCAGCGCCGCGGGAGGCTACACCTTC.

The V call is TRBV28, the J call TRBJ2-3, with D possibly matching TRBD1 (5 bases). The V end lost 6 bases, the J end lost 6 bases, and 19 bases lay between the germline ends. Germline loops: CDR1 MDHEN, CDR2 SYDVKM. The CDR3 is 15 amino acids. DNA for the CDR3: TGTGCCAGCAGCCTTAGCAAGGGGCGGTCGGATACGCAGTATTTT. It specifies CASSLSKGRSDTQYF.